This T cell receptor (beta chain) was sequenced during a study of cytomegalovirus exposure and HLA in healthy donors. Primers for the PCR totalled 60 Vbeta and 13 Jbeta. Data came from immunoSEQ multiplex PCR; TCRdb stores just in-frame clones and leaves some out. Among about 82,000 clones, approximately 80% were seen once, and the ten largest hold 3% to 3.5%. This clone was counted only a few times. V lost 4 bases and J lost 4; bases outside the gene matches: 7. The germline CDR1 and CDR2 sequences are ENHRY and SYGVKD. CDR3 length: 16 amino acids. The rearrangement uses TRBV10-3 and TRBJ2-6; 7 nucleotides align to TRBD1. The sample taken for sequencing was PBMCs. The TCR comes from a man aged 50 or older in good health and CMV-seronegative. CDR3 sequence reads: CAISGQGVAGANVLTF. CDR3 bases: TGTGCCATCAGTGGGCAGGGGGTCGCCGGGGCCAACGTCCTGACTTTC.